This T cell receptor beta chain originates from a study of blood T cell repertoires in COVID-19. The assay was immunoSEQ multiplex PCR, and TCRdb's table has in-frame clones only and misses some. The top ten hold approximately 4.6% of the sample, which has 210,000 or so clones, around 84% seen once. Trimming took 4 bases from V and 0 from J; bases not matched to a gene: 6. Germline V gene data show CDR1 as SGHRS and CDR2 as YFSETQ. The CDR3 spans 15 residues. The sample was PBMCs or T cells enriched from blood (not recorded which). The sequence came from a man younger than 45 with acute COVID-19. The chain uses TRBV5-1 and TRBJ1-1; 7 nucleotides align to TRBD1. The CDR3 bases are TGCGCCAGCAGCATCACAGGGGACATGAACACTGAAGCTTTCTTT. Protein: CASSITGDMNTEAFF.